These 15 T cell receptor beta chains were all obtained from the same sample, sequenced in a study of yellow fever vaccine responses in identical twins. Via MiXCR, TCRdb re-called the RT-PCR reads, giving one row per CDR3 protein. The table lists approximately 32,000 distinct CDR3 sequences, more than 50% of them singletons. Sequencing used T cells from blood (PBMCs), unsorted or a sorted subset (not recorded which), obtained before or after yellow fever vaccination (not recorded which). The receptors were sampled from a woman under 30 who received the yellow fever vaccine.

This clonotype has only a few counts. The rearrangement uses TRBV7-2 and TRBJ2-5; D not certain. The germline gives CDR1 SGHTA, CDR2 FQGNSA. The CDR3 sequence is 14 residues long. The V end lost 1 base, the J end lost 4 bases, and 10 bases lay between the germline ends. The CDR3 loop is CASSLGWVAETQYF. The CDR3, as DNA: TGTGCCAGCAGCTTAGGTTGGGTCGCAGAGACCCAGTACTTC.

The chain is built from TRBV28 and TRBJ2-3; no clear D. The CDR3 has 15 residues. V was pared by 5 bases and J by 4 bases, with 16 bases between. Per germline, CDR1 MDHEN and CDR2 SYDVKM. CDR3 sequence reads: CASSPSGRFADTQYF. CDR3 nucleotides: TGTGCCAGCAGTCCCTCCGGGCGCTTCGCAGATACGCAGTATTTT. Looking up the rest from reference TRBV28 and TRBJ2-3 gives the full variable domain: DVKVTQSSRYLVKRTGEKVFLECVQDMDHENMFWYRQDPGLGLRLIYFSYDVKMKEKGDIPEGYSVSREKKERFSLILESASTNQTSMYLCASSPSGRFADTQYFGPGTRLTVL.

This chain links TRBV20-1 with TRBJ2-3; D is possibly TRBD1 or TRBD2 (5 bases each). Looked up from germline, CDR1 is DFQATT and CDR2 is SNEGSKA (reference sequence). The CDR3 runs 16 residues. The germline V and J ends were trimmed by 4 bases and 0 bases, with 17 bases remaining between them. The CDR3 loop is CSAISPGAVSTDTQYF. The CDR3 DNA reads TGCAGTGCTATAAGCCCCGGGGCCGTTAGCACAGATACGCAGTATTTT.

This clonotype was seen more than once but under ten times. The CDR3 sequence: CASSALQETQYF. The CDR3 coding sequence is TGCGCCAGCAGCGCCCTCCAAGAGACCCAGTACTTC. V is TRBV5-1 and J is TRBJ2-5; D not resolved. Germline values: CDR1 SGHRS, CDR2 YFSETQ. The V end was cut by 4 bases, the J end by 1 base, with 5 bases between. The CDR3 spans 12 residues.

The CDR3 region has the DNA TGTGCCAGTAGTCCCCAGGGGACAGGCGGTATTACTTATGAGCAGTTCTTC. Translation gives CASSPQGTGGITYEQFF. This rearrangement joins TRBV19 to TRBJ2-1, with 8 bases aligning to TRBD1. The CDR3 covers 17 residues. Germline CDR1 reads LNHDA; CDR2 reads SQIVND (reference sequence). With V trimmed by 5 bases and J by 8 bases, 17 bases remained unmatched.

The chain uses TRBV29-1 and TRBJ2-5; 7 bases are shared with TRBD1. The J segment lost 4 bases and the V segment lost 5 bases, leaving 7 bases of the junction unmatched. Germline CDR1 reads SQVTM; CDR2 reads ANQGSEA. This CDR3 contains 13 residues. DNA of the CDR3: TGCAGCGTTTGGTACAGGGGCCCAGAGACCCAGTACTTC. Translating gives CSVWYRGPETQYF.

This clonotype was seen a single time. V usage is TRBV12-3 or TRBV12-4 and J usage is TRBJ1-6, with D possibly being TRBD1 (5 bases). The V gene lost 3 bases and the J gene lost 9 bases, with 18 bases spanning the gap. There are 16 residues in the CDR3. For the CDR3, the DNA is TGTGCCAGCAGTTTCATAGGGGAAAGGGGTAGTTCACCCCTCCACTTT. It specifies CASSFIGERGSSPLHF.

The chain combines TRBV2 with TRBJ2-5, with a weak D call TRBD1 (6 bases). Germline V gene sequence: CDR1 SNHLY, CDR2 FYNNEI. The CDR3 spans 14 residues. The V end was cut by 2 bases, the J end by 1 base, with 8 bases between. Here the CDR3 DNA reads TGTGCCAGCAGTGAATGGGGGCGCCAAGAGACCCAGTACTTC. Its translation is CASSEWGRQETQYF.

The CDR3 region has the DNA TGCAGCGCTGGCCGGCTCAAAGAGACCCAGTACTTC. This codes for CSAGRLKETQYF. The rearrangement joins TRBV29-1 to TRBJ2-5; D call uncertain. Trimming took off 7 bases at V and 3 bases at J, with 12 bases between the two ends. The germline V gene encodes CDR1 SQVTM and CDR2 ANQGSEA. The CDR3 spans 12 residues.

The V gene is TRBV10-3, the J gene TRBJ1-5; D is ambiguous. V was shortened by 10 bases and J by 0 bases, with 7 bases between the two germline ends. Germline V gene data show CDR1 as ENHRY and CDR2 as SYGVKD. The CDR3 length is 12 residues. CDR3 nucleotides: TGTGCCACCGCCCATAGCAATCAGCCCCAGCATTTT. Amino acids: CATAHSNQPQHF.

The chain has TRBV9 and TRBJ1-1; D is undetermined. Trimming shortened V by 0 bases and J by 2 bases, and 2 bases separated the two germline ends. Germline CDR1 SGDLS, CDR2 YYNGEE. The CDR3 is made up of 12 amino acids. The CDR3 spells CASSVVNTEAFF. The CDR3, as DNA: TGTGCCAGCAGCGTAGTTAACACTGAAGCTTTCTTT.

V usage is TRBV13 and J usage is TRBJ2-1; TRBD2 is a possible D gene (5 bases). This CDR3 is built from 12 residues. Germline V CDR1 and CDR2: PRHDT, FYEKMQ (reference sequence). Trimming cost V 0 bases and J 10 bases, with 7 bases left between them. The CDR3 spells CASSLGTGEQFF. CDR3 DNA sequence: TGTGCCAGCAGCTTAGGGACGGGAGAGCAGTTCTTC.

The rearrangement links TRBV12-3 or TRBV12-4 to TRBJ1-5; D is possibly TRBD1 (5 bases). The CDR3 is made up of 14 amino acids. V lost 5 bases and J 2 bases, leaving 10 bases between the germline ends. CDR3: CASSRDCCNQPQHF. The CDR3 DNA reads TGTGCCAGCAGTCGGGACTGCTGCAATCAGCCCCAGCATTTT.

The chain carries TRBV20-1 and TRBJ2-1; 11 nucleotides line up with TRBD2. The V gene's germline CDR1 is DFQATT and CDR2 SNEGSKA (reference sequence). CDR3 size: 15 residues. J lost 6 bases, V lost 2 bases, and 6 bases had no gene match. CDR3 nucleotide sequence: TGCAGTGCTAGATTAGCGGGAGGGCCGGTCAATGAGCAGTTCTTC. It encodes CSARLAGGPVNEQFF.

CDR3 amino acids: CASSFSSGSYEQYF. The CDR3 bases are TGTGCCAGCAGCTTCTCTAGCGGATCCTACGAGCAGTACTTC. V gene TRBV5-4 combines with J gene TRBJ2-7, with 7 bases identical to TRBD2. Trimming took 2 bases from V and 1 from J; bases not matched to a gene: 3. Germline-derived CDR1 and CDR2 are SGHNT and YYREEE (reference sequence). The CDR3 sequence is 14 residues long.